Listed here are 14 T cell receptor beta chains from one sample, sequenced in a study of cytomegalovirus exposure and HLA in healthy donors. PCR amplification relied on 60 Vbeta primers (plus 13 Jbeta primers). Clones were sequenced by immunoSEQ multiplex PCR, and TCRdb holds only the in-frame ones, with some missing. The repertoire shows 65,000 to 90,000 clones; the top ten hold about 2.4%. Input material: PBMCs. These receptors all stem from a female donor in good health and CMV-seropositive.

The chain has TRBV6-5 and TRBJ2-7; D call uncertain. This CDR3 is 13 amino acids long. The V end lost 2 bases, the J end lost 1 base, and 6 bases lay between the germline ends. Germline V gene data show CDR1 as MNHEY and CDR2 as SVGAGI. The CDR3 spells CASSYRVSYEQYF. The CDR3 nucleotides are TGTGCCAGCAGTTACCGGGTGTCCTACGAGCAGTACTTC.

This chain links TRBV6-5 with TRBJ1-1; weak D call: TRBD1 (5 bases). Looked up from germline, CDR1 is MNHEY and CDR2 is SVGAGI. The length of the CDR3 is 14 residues. Between the trimmed V and J ends, which lost 0 bases and 2 bases, there was a span of 7 bases. CDR3 amino acids: CASSYSGANTEAFF. The DNA of the CDR3 is TGTGCCAGCAGTTACTCAGGGGCAAACACTGAAGCTTTCTTT.

V and J are TRBV6-5 and TRBJ2-3; D is perhaps TRBD1 (6 bases). Germline-derived CDR1 and CDR2 are MNHEY and SVGAGI. The germline V and J ends were trimmed by 4 bases and 7 bases, with 15 bases remaining between them. This CDR3 contains 14 residues. The CDR3: CASSFRDTSNTQYF. CDR3 DNA sequence: TGTGCCAGCAGTTTCCGGGACACGAGTAATACGCAGTATTTT.

The chain recombines TRBV19 with TRBJ1-5; D is ambiguous. Germline loops: CDR1 LNHDA, CDR2 SQIVND (reference sequence). Trimming shortened V by 3 bases and J by 5 bases, and 8 bases separated the two germline ends. There are 13 residues in the CDR3. CDR3 protein: CASSIGVDQPQHF. In DNA, the CDR3 is TGTGCCAGTAGTATTGGAGTGGATCAGCCCCAGCATTTT. Full variable domain (remainder filled in from reference TRBV19 and TRBJ1-5): DGGITQSPKYLFRKEGQNVTLSCEQNLNHDAMYWYRQDPGQGLRLIYYSQIVNDFQKGDIAEGYSVSREKKESFPLTVTSAQKNPTAFYLCASSIGVDQPQHFGDGTRLSIL.

The chain joins TRBV27 to TRBJ1-5; 7 bases are a match to TRBD1. This CDR3 has 18 amino acids. Trimming took 4 bases from V and 5 from J; bases not matched to a gene: 17. The germline V gene encodes CDR1 MNHEY and CDR2 SMNVEV (reference sequence). CDR3 sequence (DNA): TGTGCCAGCAGTTCCATACCGGGACAGCAGGGGAGACATCAGCCCCAGCATTTT. Encoded protein: CASSSIPGQQGRHQPQHF.

The V and J genes are TRBV2 and TRBJ2-7, with D perhaps TRBD1 (6 bases). Germline lookup yields CDR1 SNHLY and CDR2 FYNNEI. This CDR3 has 12 amino acids. Trimming stripped 7 bases from V and 3 bases from J, with 10 bases between. The CDR3 sequence: CASNQDSYEQYF. CDR3 DNA sequence: TGTGCCAGCAATCAGGACAGCTACGAGCAGTACTTC. Full variable domain (outside the CDR3, taken from reference TRBV2 and TRBJ2-7): EPEVTQTPSHQVTQMGQEVILRCVPISNHLYFYWYRQILGQKVEFLVSFYNNEISEKSEIFDDQFSVERPDGSNFTLKIRSTKLEDSAMYFCASNQDSYEQYFGPGTRLTVT.

The rearrangement joins TRBV19 to TRBJ1-1; D is perhaps TRBD1 (5 bases). Germline CDR1 and CDR2: LNHDA and SQIVND (reference sequence). V shed 7 bases and J shed 0 bases, with 12 bases lying between them. CDR3 length equals 14 residues. The CDR3 region has the DNA TGTGCCAGTAAGGGAATGGGGCTGAACACTGAAGCTTTCTTT. This codes for CASKGMGLNTEAFF.

The V gene is TRBV9, the J gene TRBJ2-3; D ambiguous. Germline V gives CDR1 SGDLS, CDR2 YYNGEE. The CDR3 is 16 residues long. Trimming cost V 3 bases and J 3 bases, with 17 bases left between them. The CDR3 sequence is CASSGFWAGPTDTQYF. The CDR3 DNA sequence: TGTGCCAGCAGCGGTTTCTGGGCAGGCCCAACAGATACGCAGTATTTT.

V and J are TRBV5-4 and TRBJ2-7, with D perhaps TRBD2 (7 bases). With 4 bases removed from V and 2 bases from J, the gap between germline ends came to 16 bases. The CDR3 contains 15 residues. Germline CDR1 is SGHNT and CDR2 is YYREEE (reference sequence). Written as DNA, the CDR3 is TGTGCCAGCAGCCTGGGGGGGCCATCAACCTACGAGCAGTACTTC. This codes for CASSLGGPSTYEQYF.

The chain is built from TRBV6-5 and TRBJ1-6; 7 bases map to TRBD1. The germline V gene encodes CDR1 MNHEY and CDR2 SVGAGI. This CDR3 contains 12 residues. With V trimmed by 8 bases and J by 6 bases, 1 base remained unmatched. The CDR3 DNA follows: TGTGCCAGCCGACAGGGTAATTCACCCCTCCACTTT. It yields the protein CASRQGNSPLHF.

The V call is TRBV28, the J call TRBJ2-1; 10 bases agree with TRBD2. This CDR3 spans 16 amino acids. Germline V gene sequence: CDR1 MDHEN, CDR2 SYDVKM. J was trimmed by 5 bases and V by 3 bases; bases with no gene match: 7. The CDR3 region is CASSFASGRDDNEQFF. The CDR3 DNA reads TGTGCCAGCAGTTTCGCTAGCGGGAGAGATGACAATGAGCAGTTCTTC.

The chain employs TRBV6-6 and TRBJ2-3; TRBD1 might be the D (5 bases). V was cut by 2 bases and J by 4 bases, with 13 bases left in between. Per germline, CDR1 MNHNY and CDR2 SVGAGI (reference sequence). The CDR3 extends over 15 amino acids. The CDR3 loop reads CASSYQDKLPDTQYF. CDR3 bases: TGTGCCAGCAGTTACCAGGACAAGCTACCAGATACGCAGTATTTT.

Worth noting for this clone: Other DNA sequences from this sample encode an identical CDR3 as well. The V call is TRBV29-1, the J call TRBJ1-1; the D gene is possibly TRBD1 (6 bases). Germline CDR1 is SQVTM and CDR2 is ANQGSEA. The ends were cut back, 4 bases at V and 0 bases at J, with 18 bases in the middle. CDR3 length equals 16 residues. CDR3 sequence reads: CSVADVTGYMNTEAFF. DNA for the CDR3: TGCAGCGTTGCCGACGTGACAGGCTACATGAACACTGAAGCTTTCTTT.

This chain uses TRBV28 with TRBJ1-1, with 10 bases that match TRBD1. This CDR3 region has 17 residues. The junction had 7 bases not matched to a gene; V was cut back by 1 base and J by 2 bases. Germline V CDR1 and CDR2: MDHEN, SYDVKM. The CDR3 bases are TGTGCCAGCAGTTTATTCGGGACAGGGGAACAAAACACTGAAGCTTTCTTT. Translated: CASSLFGTGEQNTEAFF.